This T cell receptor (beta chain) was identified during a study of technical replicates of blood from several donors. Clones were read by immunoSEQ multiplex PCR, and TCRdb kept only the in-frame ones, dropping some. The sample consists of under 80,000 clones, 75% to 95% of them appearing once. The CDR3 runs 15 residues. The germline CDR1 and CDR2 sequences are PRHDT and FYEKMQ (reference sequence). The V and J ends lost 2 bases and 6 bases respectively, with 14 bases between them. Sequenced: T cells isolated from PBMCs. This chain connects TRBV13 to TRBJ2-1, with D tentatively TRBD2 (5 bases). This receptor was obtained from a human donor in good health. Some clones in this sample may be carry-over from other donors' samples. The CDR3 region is CASSLHGGRGNEQFF. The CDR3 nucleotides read TGTGCCAGCAGCTTACACGGCGGGCGTGGCAATGAGCAGTTCTTC.